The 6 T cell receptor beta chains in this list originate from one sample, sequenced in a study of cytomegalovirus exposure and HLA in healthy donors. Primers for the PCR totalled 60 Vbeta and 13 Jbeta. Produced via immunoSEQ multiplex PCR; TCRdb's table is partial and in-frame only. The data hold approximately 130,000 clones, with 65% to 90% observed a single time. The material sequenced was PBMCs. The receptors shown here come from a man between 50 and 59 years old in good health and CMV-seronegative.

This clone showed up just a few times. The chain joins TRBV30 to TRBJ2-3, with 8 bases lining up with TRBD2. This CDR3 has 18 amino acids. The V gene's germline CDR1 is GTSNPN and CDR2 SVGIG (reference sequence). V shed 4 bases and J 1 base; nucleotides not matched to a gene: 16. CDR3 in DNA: TGTGCCTGGATGGGTTTCCCCGGGGGGGGGTCCGGCACAGATACGCAGTATTTT. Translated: CAWMGFPGGGSGTDTQYF.

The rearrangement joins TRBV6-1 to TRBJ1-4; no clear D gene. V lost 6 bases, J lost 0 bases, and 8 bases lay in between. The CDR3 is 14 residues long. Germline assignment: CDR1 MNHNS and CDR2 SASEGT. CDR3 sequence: CASRSLSTNEKLFF. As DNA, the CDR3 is TGTGCCAGCAGATCCCTTTCAACTAATGAAAAACTGTTTTTT.

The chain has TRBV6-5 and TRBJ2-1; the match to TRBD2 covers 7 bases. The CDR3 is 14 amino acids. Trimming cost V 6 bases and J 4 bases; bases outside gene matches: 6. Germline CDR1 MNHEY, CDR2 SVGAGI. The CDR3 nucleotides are TGTGCCAGCAGGACGGGGGGAATATACAATGAGCAGTTCTTC. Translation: CASRTGGIYNEQFF.

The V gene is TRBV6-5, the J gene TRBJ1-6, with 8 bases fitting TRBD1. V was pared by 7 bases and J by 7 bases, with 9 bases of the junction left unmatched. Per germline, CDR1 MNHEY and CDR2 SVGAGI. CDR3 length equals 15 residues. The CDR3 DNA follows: TGTGCCAGCACCGGGACAGGACCGGGGAATTCACCCCTCCACTTT. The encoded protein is CASTGTGPGNSPLHF.

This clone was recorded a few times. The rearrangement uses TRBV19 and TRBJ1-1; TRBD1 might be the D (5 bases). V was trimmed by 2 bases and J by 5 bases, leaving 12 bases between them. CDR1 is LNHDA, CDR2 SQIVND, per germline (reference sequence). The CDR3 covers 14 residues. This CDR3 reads CASSIIDGGTEAFF. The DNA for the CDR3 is TGTGCCAGTAGTATAATAGACGGGGGGACTGAAGCTTTCTTT.

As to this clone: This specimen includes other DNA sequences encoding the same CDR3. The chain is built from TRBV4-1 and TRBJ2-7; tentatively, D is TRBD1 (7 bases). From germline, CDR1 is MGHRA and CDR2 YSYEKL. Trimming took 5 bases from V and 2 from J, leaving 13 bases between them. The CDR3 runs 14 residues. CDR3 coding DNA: TGCGCCAGCAGCGTGCGGGACAGTACCTACGAGCAGTACTTC. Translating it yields CASSVRDSTYEQYF.